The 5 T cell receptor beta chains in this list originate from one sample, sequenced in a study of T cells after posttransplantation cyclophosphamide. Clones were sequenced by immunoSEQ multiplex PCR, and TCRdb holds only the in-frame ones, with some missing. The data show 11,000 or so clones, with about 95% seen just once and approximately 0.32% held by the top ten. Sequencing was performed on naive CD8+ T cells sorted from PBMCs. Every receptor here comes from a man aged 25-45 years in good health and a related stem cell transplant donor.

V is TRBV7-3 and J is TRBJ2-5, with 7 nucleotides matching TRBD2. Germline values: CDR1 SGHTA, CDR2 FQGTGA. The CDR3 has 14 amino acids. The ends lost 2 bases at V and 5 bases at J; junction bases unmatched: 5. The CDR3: CASSLGLGGETQYF. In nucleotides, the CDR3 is TGTGCCAGCAGCTTAGGATTGGGGGGGGAGACCCAGTACTTC.

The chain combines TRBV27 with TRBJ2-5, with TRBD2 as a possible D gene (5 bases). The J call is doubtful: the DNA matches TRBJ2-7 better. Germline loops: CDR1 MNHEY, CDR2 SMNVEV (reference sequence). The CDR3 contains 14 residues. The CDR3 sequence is CASSYAGGSYEQYF. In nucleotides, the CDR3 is TGTGCCAGCAGTTACGCAGGAGGCTCCTACGAGCAGTACTTC.

CDR3 amino acids: CASSQEGRSYEQYF. For the CDR3, the DNA is TGCGCCAGCAGCCAAGAAGGCAGGTCCTACGAGCAGTACTTC. V usage is TRBV4-1 and J usage is TRBJ2-5; D gene uncertain. The assigned J gene may be wrong: the sequence end matches TRBJ2-7 better. CDR3 size: 14 residues. Germline lookup yields CDR1 MGHRA and CDR2 YSYEKL.

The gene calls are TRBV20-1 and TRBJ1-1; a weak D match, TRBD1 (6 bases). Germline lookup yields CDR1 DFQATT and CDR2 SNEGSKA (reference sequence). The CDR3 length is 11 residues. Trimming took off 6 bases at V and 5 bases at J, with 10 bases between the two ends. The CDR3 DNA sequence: TGCAGTGCAGAACAGGGTACTGAAGCTTTCTTT. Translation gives CSAEQGTEAFF.

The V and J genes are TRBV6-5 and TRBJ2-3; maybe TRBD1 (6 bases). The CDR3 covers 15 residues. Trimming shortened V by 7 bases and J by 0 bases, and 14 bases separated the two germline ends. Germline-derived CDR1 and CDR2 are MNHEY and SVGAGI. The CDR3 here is CASTATGTSTDTQYF. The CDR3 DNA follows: TGTGCCAGCACAGCGACAGGTACTAGCACAGATACGCAGTATTTT.